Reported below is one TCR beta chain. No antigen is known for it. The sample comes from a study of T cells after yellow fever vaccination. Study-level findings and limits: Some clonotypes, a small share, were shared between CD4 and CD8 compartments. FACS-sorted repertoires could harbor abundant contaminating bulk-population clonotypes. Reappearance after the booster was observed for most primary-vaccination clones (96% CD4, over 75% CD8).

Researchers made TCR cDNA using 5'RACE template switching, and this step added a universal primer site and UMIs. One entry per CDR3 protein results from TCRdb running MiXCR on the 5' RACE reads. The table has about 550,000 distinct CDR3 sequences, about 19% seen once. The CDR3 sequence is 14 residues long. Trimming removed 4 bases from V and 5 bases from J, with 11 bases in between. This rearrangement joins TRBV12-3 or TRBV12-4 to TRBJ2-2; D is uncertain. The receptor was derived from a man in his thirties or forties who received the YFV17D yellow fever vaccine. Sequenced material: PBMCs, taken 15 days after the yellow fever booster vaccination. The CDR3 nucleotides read TGTGCCAGCAGTTCGAGCTCTCCAACCGGGGAGCTGTTTTTT. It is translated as CASSSSSPTGELFF.